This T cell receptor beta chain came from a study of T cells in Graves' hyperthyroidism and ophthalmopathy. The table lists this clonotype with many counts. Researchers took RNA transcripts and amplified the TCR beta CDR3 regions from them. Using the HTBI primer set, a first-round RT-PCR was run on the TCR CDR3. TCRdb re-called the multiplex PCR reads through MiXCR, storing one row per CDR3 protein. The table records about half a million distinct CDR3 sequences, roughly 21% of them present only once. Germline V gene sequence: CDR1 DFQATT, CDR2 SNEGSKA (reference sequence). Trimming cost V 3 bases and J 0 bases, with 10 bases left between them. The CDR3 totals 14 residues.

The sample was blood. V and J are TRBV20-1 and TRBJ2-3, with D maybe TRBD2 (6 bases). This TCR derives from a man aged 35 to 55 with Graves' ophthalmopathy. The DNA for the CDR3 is TGCAGTGCTAGGTGGGGGGTCAGCACAGATACGCAGTATTTT. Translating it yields CSARWGVSTDTQYF.